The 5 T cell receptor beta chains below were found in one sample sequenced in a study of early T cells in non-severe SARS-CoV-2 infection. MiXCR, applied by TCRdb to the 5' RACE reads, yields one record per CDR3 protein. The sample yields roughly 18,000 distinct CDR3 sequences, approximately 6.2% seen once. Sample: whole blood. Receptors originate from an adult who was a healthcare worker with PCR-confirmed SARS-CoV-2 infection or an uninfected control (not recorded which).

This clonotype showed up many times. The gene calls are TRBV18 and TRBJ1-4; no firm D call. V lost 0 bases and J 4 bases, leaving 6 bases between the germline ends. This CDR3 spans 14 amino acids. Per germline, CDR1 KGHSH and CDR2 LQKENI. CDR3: CASSPPGGNEKLFF. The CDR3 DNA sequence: TGTGCCAGCTCACCACCGGGAGGTAATGAAAAACTGTTTTTT.

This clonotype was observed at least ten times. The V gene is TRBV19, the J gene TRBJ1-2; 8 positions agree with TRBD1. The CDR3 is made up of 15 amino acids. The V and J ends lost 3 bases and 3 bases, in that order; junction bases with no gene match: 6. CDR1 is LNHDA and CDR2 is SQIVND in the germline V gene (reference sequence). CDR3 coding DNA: TGTGCCAGTAGTATCCCGGACAGGGTTGACTATGGCTACACCTTC. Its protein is CASSIPDRVDYGYTF.

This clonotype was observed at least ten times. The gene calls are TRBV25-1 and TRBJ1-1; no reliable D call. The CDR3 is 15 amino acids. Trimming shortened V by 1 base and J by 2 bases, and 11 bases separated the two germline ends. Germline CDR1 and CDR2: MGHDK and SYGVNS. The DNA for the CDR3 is TGTGCCAGCAGTGAATCAGAAGCAGGCAACACTGAAGCTTTCTTT. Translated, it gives CASSESEAGNTEAFF.

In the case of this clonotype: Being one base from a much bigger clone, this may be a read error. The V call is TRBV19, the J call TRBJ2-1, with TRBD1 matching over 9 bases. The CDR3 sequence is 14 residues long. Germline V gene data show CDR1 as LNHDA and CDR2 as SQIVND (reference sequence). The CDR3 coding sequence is TGTGCCGGTAGCACAGGGGGCGGGGGCAATGAGCAGTTCTTC. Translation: CAGSTGGGGNEQFF.

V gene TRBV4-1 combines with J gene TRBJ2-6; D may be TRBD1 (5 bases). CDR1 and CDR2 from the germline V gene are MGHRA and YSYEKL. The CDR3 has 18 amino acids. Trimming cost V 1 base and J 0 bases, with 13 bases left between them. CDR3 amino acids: CASSQAKGPTSGANVLTF. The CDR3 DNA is TGCGCCAGCAGCCAAGCTAAGGGGCCCACCTCTGGGGCCAACGTCCTGACTTTC.